Here is one TCR beta chain with its context. This sample is part of a study of blood T cells in healthy people across ages. Sample-barcoded 5' priming and a J-beta primer mix drove a second PCR of roughly 7 to 11 cycles. One entry per CDR3 protein, called by TCRdb with MiXCR from the 5' RACE reads. In the table there are around 1.5 million distinct CDR3 sequences, around 59% of which are singletons. Germline CDR1 WSHSY, CDR2 SAAADI. The germline V and J ends were trimmed by 10 bases and 0 bases, with 10 bases remaining between them. The CDR3 runs 13 residues. The chain uses TRBV10-2 and TRBJ2-1; no firm D call. Material: blood. The clonotype comes from a man aged 18 to 35 in good health. CDR3 coding DNA: TGCGCCACCCCGGGCTTCTCCTACAATGAGCAGTTCTTC. Translated, it gives CATPGFSYNEQFF.